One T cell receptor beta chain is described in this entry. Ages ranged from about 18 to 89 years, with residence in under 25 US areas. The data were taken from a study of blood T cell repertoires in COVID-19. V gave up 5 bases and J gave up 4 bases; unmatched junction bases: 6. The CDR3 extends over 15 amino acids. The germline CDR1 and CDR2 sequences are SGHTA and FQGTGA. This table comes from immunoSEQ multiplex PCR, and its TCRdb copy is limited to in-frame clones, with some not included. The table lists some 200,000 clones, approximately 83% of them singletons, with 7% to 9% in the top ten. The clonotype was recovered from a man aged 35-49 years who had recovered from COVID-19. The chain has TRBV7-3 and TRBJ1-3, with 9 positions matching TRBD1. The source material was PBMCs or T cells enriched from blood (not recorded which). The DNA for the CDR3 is TGTGCCAGCAGCAGAACAGGGGGCGAGGGAAACACCATATATTTT. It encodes CASSRTGGEGNTIYF. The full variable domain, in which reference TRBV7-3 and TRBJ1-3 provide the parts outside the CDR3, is GAGVSQTPSNKVTEKGKYVELRCDPISGHTALYWYRQSLGQGPEFLIYFQGTGAADDSGLPNDRFFAVRPEGSVSTLKIQRTERGDSAVYLCASSRTGGEGNTIYFGEGSWLTVV.